These T cell receptor beta chains were read from a single sample in a study of beta chain features in type 1 diabetes. The table came from immunoSEQ multiplex PCR; TCRdb's copy has only in-frame clones and leaves some out. The sample records around 710,000 clones, 9.5% to 15% being singletons. Source material: naive CD4+ T cells from blood. The receptors derive from a young man with type 1 diabetes. Both conserved end residues are part of each CDR3. Each record gives: D gene, J gene, clone size, V gene, CDR3 DNA, CDR3 protein. A D gene is named only where the DNA matches it firmly. Rows give clone size only sometimes, using once, few, many, or a class for an expanded clone.

d_call: TRBD1
j_call: TRBJ1-2
clone_size: -
v_call: TRBV18
cdr3_nt: TGTGCCAGCTCACCGAGTGGACAGGGACGCTACACCTTC
cdr3_aa: CASSPSGQGRYTF

d_call: TRBD1
j_call: TRBJ1-3
clone_size: few
v_call: TRBV14
cdr3_nt: TGTGCCAGCAGCCAGAGGACAGGGGGGACCTCTGGAAACACCATATATTTT
cdr3_aa: CASSQRTGGTSGNTIYF

d_call: -
j_call: TRBJ1-5
clone_size: -
v_call: TRBV2
cdr3_nt: TGTGCCAGCAGCTCCGGGACTGCCAATCAGCCCCAGCATTTT
cdr3_aa: CASSSGTANQPQHF

d_call: TRBD1
j_call: TRBJ2-5
clone_size: -
v_call: TRBV19
cdr3_nt: TGTGCCAGTAGTACCCCCACAGGGGCTGGAGGCCCCCAAGAGACCCAGTACTTC
cdr3_aa: CASSTPTGAGGPQETQYF

d_call: TRBD1
j_call: TRBJ1-2
clone_size: -
v_call: TRBV19
cdr3_nt: TGTGCCAGTAGTTTAACAGGGGCCGCTAACTATGGCTACACCTTC
cdr3_aa: CASSLTGAANYGYTF

d_call: TRBD1
j_call: TRBJ1-5
clone_size: -
v_call: TRBV7-2
cdr3_nt: TGTGCCAGCAGCTTGGACAGGAATCGGCCCCAGCATTTT
cdr3_aa: CASSLDRNRPQHF

d_call: TRBD2
j_call: TRBJ2-2
clone_size: few
v_call: TRBV29-1
cdr3_nt: TGCAGCGTTTTGGCGGAGCGGGGGCCTACCGGGGAGCTGTTTTTT
cdr3_aa: CSVLAERGPTGELFF

d_call: -
j_call: TRBJ2-3
clone_size: -
v_call: TRBV2
cdr3_nt: TGTGCCAGCAGTGAAGCGCCGGGACCCTCGGTGGATACGCAGTATTTT
cdr3_aa: CASSEAPGPSVDTQYF

d_call: TRBD1
j_call: TRBJ1-2
clone_size: -
v_call: TRBV28
cdr3_nt: TGTGCCAGCAGTCCAGGACAGGGACGCGGCTACACCTTC
cdr3_aa: CASSPGQGRGYTF

d_call: -
j_call: TRBJ1-2
clone_size: few
v_call: TRBV7-9
cdr3_nt: TGTGCCAGCAGCCCCAAGGGGCACTCCTATGGCTACACCTTC
cdr3_aa: CASSPKGHSYGYTF

d_call: -
j_call: TRBJ2-1
clone_size: -
v_call: TRBV4-3
cdr3_nt: TGCGCCAGCAGCCAAGATCACCGACTTCGATTCAATGAGCAGTTCTTC
cdr3_aa: CASSQDHRLRFNEQFF

d_call: -
j_call: TRBJ1-1
clone_size: few
v_call: TRBV7-3
cdr3_nt: TGTGCCAGCAGCCCCGGGGGTGATGATACTGAAGCTTTCTTT
cdr3_aa: CASSPGGDDTEAFF

d_call: TRBD2
j_call: TRBJ2-2
clone_size: few
v_call: TRBV9
cdr3_nt: TGTGCCAGCAGCGTTTCCAGCGGGGGTACGAACACCGGGGAGCTGTTTTTT
cdr3_aa: CASSVSSGGTNTGELFF

d_call: -
j_call: TRBJ1-1
clone_size: few
v_call: TRBV4-3
cdr3_nt: TGCGCCAGCAGCCAAGATTCATCAGTACAGACTGAAGCTTTCTTT
cdr3_aa: CASSQDSSVQTEAFF

d_call: TRBD2
j_call: TRBJ2-3
clone_size: -
v_call: TRBV28
cdr3_nt: TGTGCCAGCAGTTCCCCAAGCGGGGGCGTGGGGGATACGCAGTATTTT
cdr3_aa: CASSSPSGGVGDTQYF

d_call: TRBD1
j_call: TRBJ2-3
clone_size: -
v_call: TRBV6-5
cdr3_nt: TGTGCCAGCAGTTCGGGACAGGGCACAGATACGCAGTATTTT
cdr3_aa: CASSSGQGTDTQYF

d_call: -
j_call: TRBJ1-4
clone_size: -
v_call: TRBV6-5
cdr3_nt: TGTGCCAGCAGTTATGTCGGGTACGGAGTTGAAAAACTGTTTTTT
cdr3_aa: CASSYVGYGVEKLFF

d_call: TRBD1
j_call: TRBJ2-3
clone_size: -
v_call: TRBV18
cdr3_nt: TGTGCCAGCTCAGCGCGACAGGGGGCGAACACAGATACGCAGTATTTT
cdr3_aa: CASSARQGANTDTQYF